Following are 17 T cell receptor beta chains from one sample sequenced in a study of CD8+CD57+ T cells in acquired aplastic anemia (dated by TCRdb to 2017 to 2018). Patients chosen for sequencing had shown expansion of CD8+CD57+ cells by flow cytometry. Sequenced using an Illumina HiSeq 2000. Genomic DNA was used as template for profiling of TCR beta VDJ combinations and CDR3 sequences. The raw public data were reprocessed by TCRdb itself: fastp quality trimming at Q25, MiXCR clonotype calling, in-frame beta chains only. Each CDR3 protein gets just one entry, which takes the most common genes and DNA from the rows behind it. The sample table lists fewer than 200,000 distinct CDR3 sequences, around 48% of them with a count of one. Around 1.8% of the sample lies in the top ten. Specimen: sorted CD4+, CD8+, or CD8+CD57+ T cells (not recorded which) from PBMCs. These receptors originate from a human donor with aplastic anemia.

This chain connects TRBV6-4 to TRBJ2-3; 7 bases line up with TRBD1. The J segment lost 4 bases and the V segment lost 10 bases, leaving 11 bases of the junction unmatched. Germline V gene sequence: CDR1 MRHNA, CDR2 SNTAGT. This CDR3 contains 14 residues. DNA for the CDR3: TGTGCCAACCCCACACAGGGGACCCCAGATACGCAGTATTTT. Translating gives CANPTQGTPDTQYF.

This clonotype was seen ten or more times. This chain connects TRBV19 to TRBJ1-6, with D unresolved. Trimming took 3 bases from V and 7 from J, leaving 10 bases between them. The V gene's germline CDR1 is LNHDA and CDR2 SQIVND (reference sequence). The CDR3 has 14 residues. The CDR3 DNA is TGTGCCAGTAGTATGGCCAGGCAAAATTCACCCCTCCACTTT. Encoded protein: CASSMARQNSPLHF.

The rearrangement joins TRBV12-3 or TRBV12-4 to TRBJ1-6, with TRBD1 as a possible D gene (6 bases). Trimming took off 5 bases at V and 10 bases at J, with 12 bases between the two ends. The CDR3 covers 13 residues. The CDR3 DNA sequence: TGTGCCAGCAGTCCCGGAAGGGGGTCACCCCTCCACTTT. Translation: CASSPGRGSPLHF.

V and J are TRBV19 and TRBJ2-7; tentatively, D is TRBD1 (5 bases). Germline CDR1 and CDR2: LNHDA and SQIVND (reference sequence). V was clipped by 7 bases and J by 0 bases, with 13 bases between them. The CDR3 sequence is 14 residues long. CDR3 region: CASTPTDLSYEQYF. The CDR3 region has the DNA TGTGCCAGTACCCCGACAGACCTCTCCTACGAGCAGTACTTC.

V is TRBV12-3 or TRBV12-4 and J is TRBJ2-1, with D perhaps being TRBD1 or TRBD2 (5 bases each). Between the trimmed V and J ends, which lost 4 bases and 6 bases, there was a span of 10 bases. This CDR3 is built from 13 residues. The CDR3 loop reads CASSSLGTNEQFF. The CDR3 DNA follows: TGTGCCAGCAGTTCCTTAGGGACCAATGAGCAGTTCTTC.

This clonotype was recorded at least ten times. The rearrangement joins TRBV2 to TRBJ1-1; TRBD1 agrees at 10 bases. This CDR3 has 15 amino acids. V was pared by 2 bases and J by 4 bases, with 4 bases of the junction left unmatched. Germline CDR1 is SNHLY and CDR2 is FYNNEI. The DNA for the CDR3 is TGTGCCAGCAGTGAACTGGGGACAGGGGTCACTGAAGCTTTCTTT. Protein: CASSELGTGVTEAFF.

J is TRBJ1-4 and V is TRBV20-1; D call uncertain. The V end was cut by 0 bases, the J end by 4 bases, with 9 bases between. Germline values: CDR1 DFQATT, CDR2 SNEGSKA (reference sequence). The CDR3 is 14 residues long. The CDR3 loop is CSARDGRNNEKLFF. The CDR3 region has the DNA TGCAGTGCTAGAGATGGTAGGAATAATGAAAAACTGTTTTTT.

There are many counts of this clonotype. The chain carries TRBV24-1 and TRBJ2-5; 8 positions match TRBD1. The CDR3 runs 14 residues. CDR1 is KGHDR and CDR2 is SFDVKD in the germline V gene. The ends lost 2 bases at V and 5 bases at J; junction bases unmatched: 3. CDR3 residues: CATSDSTGGETQYF. The CDR3 nucleotides read TGTGCCACCAGTGATTCCACAGGGGGGGAGACCCAGTACTTC.

This clonotype has a count of ten or more. V gene TRBV24-1 combines with J gene TRBJ2-2, with TRBD1 matching 10 bases. The CDR3 covers 17 residues. From germline, CDR1 is KGHDR and CDR2 SFDVKD. The V gene end was trimmed by 0 bases and the J gene end by 4 bases; junction bases not matched to a gene: 4. CDR3 sequence reads: CATSDLLRDRGTGELFF. In nucleotides, the CDR3 is TGTGCCACCAGTGATTTGCTGAGGGACAGGGGCACCGGGGAGCTGTTTTTT.

This chain connects TRBV9 to TRBJ2-1; no definite D call. The CDR3 consists of 11 residues. Trimming stripped 7 bases from V and 2 bases from J, with 4 bases between. Germline V gene sequence: CDR1 SGDLS, CDR2 YYNGEE. DNA for the CDR3: TGTGCCAGCCTTGCCTACAATGAGCAGTTCTTC. It is translated as CASLAYNEQFF.

This clonotype has only one observation. V usage is TRBV7-9 and J usage is TRBJ2-1; D perhaps matches TRBD1 (5 bases). The CDR3 totals 13 residues. V shed 5 bases and J shed 10 bases, with 15 bases lying between them. Germline CDR1 SEHNR, CDR2 FQNEAQ (reference sequence). The CDR3 DNA reads as TGTGCCAGCAGCCCGACGGCTCAGGGAGAGCAGTTCTTC. Residues: CASSPTAQGEQFF. Combining the CDR3 with reference TRBV7-9 and TRBJ2-1 gives the whole variable domain DTGVSQNPRHKITKRGQNVTFRCDPISEHNRLYWYRQTLGQGPEFLTYFQNEAQLEKSRLLSDRFSAERPKGSFSTLEIQRTEQGDSAMYLCASSPTAQGEQFFGPGTRLTVL.

As concerns this clonotype: A much larger clone differs from this one at a single base, so this may be a read error. The chain couples TRBV12-3 or TRBV12-4 to TRBJ1-2; possibly TRBD1 for D (5 bases). Trimming took 4 bases from V and 4 from J, leaving 13 bases between them. The CDR3 covers 14 residues. CDR3 coding DNA: TGTGCCAGCAGTTGGCCGGGACGACCCTATGGCTACACCTTC. As protein: CASSWPGRPYGYTF.

A single count supports this clonotype. The CDR3 DNA reads as TGTGCCAGCAGTTACTCGATGCAGGGCCCCCAAAGTGGCCAGCATTTT. Its protein product is CASSYSMQGPQSGQHF. J is TRBJ1-5 and V is TRBV25-1; D may be TRBD1 (5 bases). This CDR3 comprises 16 residues. Germline CDR1 reads MGHDK; CDR2 reads SYGVNS. V lost 5 bases, J lost 12 bases, and 26 bases lay in between.

This clonotype was counted only a few times. The chain recombines TRBV5-6 with TRBJ1-4; TRBD1 agrees at 8 bases. V lost 4 bases and J lost 8; bases outside the gene matches: 4. CDR3 length: 13 amino acids. Germline CDR1 is SGHDT and CDR2 is YYEEEE. CDR3 sequence: CASSEQGGEKLFF. The CDR3 DNA is TGTGCCAGCAGCGAACAGGGGGGCGAAAAACTGTTTTTT.

Comment on this clonotype: At one boundary the junction diverges from the germline segment, which might be a read error. The chain is built from TRBV7-7 and TRBJ2-5; TRBD2 matches 11 bases. Germline CDR1 reads SSHAT; CDR2 reads FNYEAQ (reference sequence). CDR3 length: 16 amino acids. The CDR3 DNA reads as TGTGCTAGCAGCTTAGCGTCTAGCGGGGGGCAAGAGACCCAGTACTTC. It encodes CASSLASSGGQETQYF.

The chain combines TRBV4-1 with TRBJ2-3, with 7 bases matching TRBD1. The CDR3 runs 16 residues. V was pared by 0 bases and J by 5 bases, with 8 bases of the junction left unmatched. The germline V gene encodes CDR1 MGHRA and CDR2 YSYEKL. The DNA for the CDR3 is TGCGCCAGCAGCCAAGATAAGGCAGGGGGTCAAGATACGCAGTATTTT. Amino acids: CASSQDKAGGQDTQYF.

This clonotype was recorded at least ten times. The V gene is TRBV5-1, the J gene TRBJ2-2, with D perhaps matching TRBD1 or TRBD2 (6 bases each). CDR3 length equals 16 residues. Trimming shortened V by 3 bases and J by 5 bases, and 17 bases separated the two germline ends. CDR1 is SGHRS and CDR2 is YFSETQ in the germline V gene. This CDR3 is CASSWSLEGGTGELFF. CDR3 bases: TGCGCCAGCAGCTGGTCCCTAGAAGGGGGGACCGGGGAGCTGTTTTTT. Variable domain in full (rest from reference TRBV5-1 and TRBJ2-2): KAGVTQTPRYLIKTRGQQVTLSCSPISGHRSVSWYQQTPGQGLQFLFEYFSETQRNKGNFPGRFSGRQFSNSRSEMNVSTLELGDSALYLCASSWSLEGGTGELFFGEGSRLTVL.